The entry below gives a single T cell receptor beta chain sequence along with its context. No antigen is known for it. Patients had resection in Japan or China between about 2013 and 2018. Produced via immunoSEQ multiplex PCR; TCRdb's table is partial and in-frame only. The sample records around 3,000 clones, 80% to 85% being singletons. This sample stems from a study of immune evolution from preneoplasia to lung adenocarcinoma. General study results and limits: Later-stage lesions seemingly showed higher T cell density and diversity than normal lung.

This CDR3 has 12 residues. Trimming shortened V by 5 bases and J by 2 bases, and 6 bases separated the two germline ends. Germline V gene data show CDR1 as MDHEN and CDR2 as SYDVKM. The chain uses TRBV28 and TRBJ2-5; D unresolved. Sample: FFPE adjacent normal lung tissue. The TCR sequence derives from a person aged 40 to 49 with lung adenocarcinoma. The CDR3 DNA follows: TGTGCCAGCAGTCGGTCACAAGAGACCCAGTACTTC. Its protein is CASSRSQETQYF.